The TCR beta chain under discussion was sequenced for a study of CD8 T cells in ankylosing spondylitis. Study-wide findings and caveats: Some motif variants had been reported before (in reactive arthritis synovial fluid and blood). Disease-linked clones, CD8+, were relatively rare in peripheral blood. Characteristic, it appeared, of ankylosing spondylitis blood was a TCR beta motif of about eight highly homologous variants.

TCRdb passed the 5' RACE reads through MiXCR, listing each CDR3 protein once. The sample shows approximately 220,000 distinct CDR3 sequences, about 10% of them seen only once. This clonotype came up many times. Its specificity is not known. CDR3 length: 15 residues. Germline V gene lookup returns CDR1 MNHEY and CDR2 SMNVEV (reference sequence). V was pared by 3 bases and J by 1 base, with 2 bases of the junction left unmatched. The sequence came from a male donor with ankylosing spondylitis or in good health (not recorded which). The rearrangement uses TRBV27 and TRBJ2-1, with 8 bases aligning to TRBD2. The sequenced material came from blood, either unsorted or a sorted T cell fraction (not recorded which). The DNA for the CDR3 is TGTGCCAGCAGTTTCATAGCGGGGTCCTACAATGAGCAGTTCTTC. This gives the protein CASSFIAGSYNEQFF.